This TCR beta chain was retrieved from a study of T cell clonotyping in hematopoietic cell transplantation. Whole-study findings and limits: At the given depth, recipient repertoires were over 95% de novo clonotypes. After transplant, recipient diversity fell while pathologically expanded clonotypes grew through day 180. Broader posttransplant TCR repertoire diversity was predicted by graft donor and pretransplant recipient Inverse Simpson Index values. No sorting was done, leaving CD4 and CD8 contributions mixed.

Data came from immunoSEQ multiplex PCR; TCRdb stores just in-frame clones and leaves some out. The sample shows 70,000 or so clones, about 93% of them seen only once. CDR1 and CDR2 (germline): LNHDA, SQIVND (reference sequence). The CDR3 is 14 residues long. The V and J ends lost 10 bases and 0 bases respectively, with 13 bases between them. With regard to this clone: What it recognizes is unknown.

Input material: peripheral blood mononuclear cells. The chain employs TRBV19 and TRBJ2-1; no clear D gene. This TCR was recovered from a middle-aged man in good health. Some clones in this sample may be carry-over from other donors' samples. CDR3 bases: TGTGCCACCACGGAGTCGAGCTCCTACAATGAGCAGTTCTTC. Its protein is CATTESSSYNEQFF.